These 30 T cell receptor beta chains originate from one sample sequenced in a study of cytomegalovirus exposure and HLA in healthy donors (dated by TCRdb to the late 2010s). The library relied on the immunoSEQ multiplex PCR assay. For the multiplex PCR, a mixture combining 60 forward primers for TCR Vbeta segments and 13 reverse primers for TCR Jbeta segments was used. This immuneACCESS table, as held by TCRdb, lists in-frame sequences with V and J called but not all clones. Of the missing ones, under half trace to an unresolved V gene in checked studies; the others have no known cause. For this sample there are about 160,000 clones; more than 65% appear just once. The leading ten clones occupy under 8% of the sample. Sequenced material: PBMCs. These receptors were collected from a man in his fifties or sixties in good health and CMV-seropositive.

This chain connects TRBV18 to TRBJ1-5; 7 nucleotides align to TRBD1. Germline V gene sequence: CDR1 KGHSH, CDR2 LQKENI. V shed 6 bases and J 2 bases; nucleotides not matched to a gene: 13. This CDR3 spans 17 amino acids. The CDR3 reads CASSPGQDLWGNQPQHF. CDR3 sequence (DNA): TGTGCCAGCTCGCCTGGACAGGACCTCTGGGGCAATCAGCCCCAGCATTTT.

The V gene is TRBV18, the J gene TRBJ1-1; no definite D call. Trimming took 4 bases from V and 1 from J, leaving 7 bases between them. Germline CDR1 KGHSH, CDR2 LQKENI. The CDR3 totals 13 residues. This chain's CDR3 is CASSRGANTEAFF. CDR3 coding DNA: TGTGCCAGCTCACGGGGAGCGAACACTGAAGCTTTCTTT.

V and J are TRBV27 and TRBJ1-5; no definite D call. Trimming pared 2 bases from V and 3 bases from J, leaving 8 bases between. Germline CDR1 and CDR2: MNHEY and SMNVEV (reference sequence). The CDR3 is 14 residues long. The CDR3 DNA is TGTGCCAGCAGTTTAGCGGCACACAATCAGCCCCAGCATTTT. Translating it yields CASSLAAHNQPQHF.

This chain connects TRBV5-4 to TRBJ1-2; D remains unclear. The ends were cut back, 0 bases at V and 4 bases at J, with 7 bases in the middle. The length of the CDR3 is 13 residues. The germline CDR1 and CDR2 sequences are SGHNT and YYREEE (reference sequence). The CDR3 reads CASSLERSYGYTF. For the CDR3, the DNA is TGTGCCAGCAGCTTGGAACGGTCCTATGGCTACACCTTC.

A single count supports this clone. This rearrangement joins TRBV18 to TRBJ1-2; perhaps TRBD1 as D (6 bases). The CDR3 totals 17 residues. V dropped 2 bases and J dropped 6 bases, with 22 bases sitting between them. CDR1 and CDR2 (germline): KGHSH, LQKENI. The CDR3 region has the DNA TGTGCCAGCTCACCAAGAGCCCAGAATACAAGGGGGAATGGCTACACCTTC. The encoded protein is CASSPRAQNTRGNGYTF. The full variable domain, rest sourced from reference TRBV18 and TRBJ1-2, is NAGVMQNPRHLVRRRGQEARLRCSPMKGHSHVYWYRQLPEEGLKFMVYLQKENIIDESGMPKERFSAEFPKEGPSILRIQQVVRGDSAAYFCASSPRAQNTRGNGYTFGSGTRLTVV.

The chain links TRBV7-2 to TRBJ1-5, with D possibly TRBD1 on 6 matching bases. The CDR3 contains 14 residues. The V end was cut by 1 base, the J end by 2 bases, with 6 bases between. Germline-derived CDR1 and CDR2 are SGHTA and FQGNSA. The CDR3 DNA reads TGTGCCAGCAGCTTAGGACAGGGCAATCAGCCCCAGCATTTT. Translated: CASSLGQGNQPQHF.

The chain is built from TRBV6-1 and TRBJ2-7; 11 nucleotides line up with TRBD2. V lost 4 bases and J lost 0; bases outside the gene matches: 5. CDR1 and CDR2 (germline): MNHNS, SASEGT. CDR3 size: 16 residues. Written as DNA, the CDR3 is TGTGCCAGCAGTGCGGTAGCGGGAGGGAGCTCCTACGAGCAGTACGTC. It encodes CASSAVAGGSSYEQYV.

This chain uses TRBV7-9 with TRBJ1-1; no reliable D call. The CDR3 consists of 13 residues. The V and J ends lost 5 bases and 3 bases respectively, with 10 bases between them. CDR1 and CDR2 from the germline V gene are SEHNR and FQNEAQ (reference sequence). In DNA, the CDR3 is TGTGCCAGCAGCCGCGACATCTACACTGAAGCTTTCTTT. It encodes CASSRDIYTEAFF. Based on the CDR3 plus reference TRBV7-9 and TRBJ1-1, the full variable domain is DTGVSQNPRHKITKRGQNVTFRCDPISEHNRLYWYRQTLGQGPEFLTYFQNEAQLEKSRLLSDRFSAERPKGSFSTLEIQRTEQGDSAMYLCASSRDIYTEAFFGQGTRLTVV.

The rearrangement uses TRBV28 and TRBJ2-7; tentative D call: TRBD2 (5 bases). This CDR3 comprises 14 residues. V dropped 3 bases and J dropped 4 bases, with 13 bases sitting between them. Germline V CDR1 and CDR2: MDHEN, SYDVKM. CDR3 residues: CASSFGRRRYEQYV. CDR3 nucleotides: TGTGCCAGCAGTTTCGGTAGGAGGAGGTACGAGCAGTACGTC.

The V call is TRBV6-1, the J call TRBJ1-5; 11 positions match TRBD1. Trimming removed 8 bases from V and 3 bases from J; junction bases left unmatched: 3. CDR3 length: 14 amino acids. In germline, CDR1 is MNHNS, CDR2 SASEGT. DNA for the CDR3: TGTGCCAGCGGACAGGGGGCGAACAATCAGCCCCAGCATTTT. Its protein is CASGQGANNQPQHF.

J is TRBJ1-6 and V is TRBV7-6; 8 bases agree with TRBD1. The CDR3 length is 17 residues. In germline, CDR1 is SGHVS, CDR2 FNYEAQ. V was clipped by 4 bases and J by 9 bases; unmatched bases: 14. In nucleotides, the CDR3 is TGTGCCAGCAGCTCCCACGAGACAACAGGGGGTAGTTCACCCCTCCACTTT. Amino acid sequence: CASSSHETTGGSSPLHF.

CDR3 residues: CSARAETEAFF. DNA for the CDR3: TGCAGTGCTAGAGCTGAGACTGAAGCTTTCTTT. The chain combines TRBV20-1 with TRBJ1-1; D is undetermined. The CDR3 contains 11 residues. The ends were cut back, 1 base at V and 5 bases at J, with 5 bases in the middle. The germline V gene has CDR1 DFQATT and CDR2 SNEGSKA (reference sequence).

This chain joins TRBV7-9 and TRBJ1-5, with 10 bases lining up with TRBD1. The V gene's germline CDR1 is SEHNR and CDR2 FQNEAQ (reference sequence). CDR3 length equals 17 residues. The V gene end was trimmed by 5 bases and the J gene end by 2 bases; junction bases not matched to a gene: 9. The DNA of the CDR3 is TGTGCCAGCAGCAGGGGAACCGGGACAGGGGGCAATCAGCCCCAGCATTTT. It specifies CASSRGTGTGGNQPQHF.

The V gene is TRBV28, the J gene TRBJ1-6; 9 bases align to TRBD1. V was clipped by 6 bases and J by 14 bases; unmatched bases: 14. CDR1 MDHEN and CDR2 SYDVKM come from the germline V gene. CDR3 length: 15 amino acids. The CDR3: CASSPPRTGARALHF. For the CDR3, the DNA is TGTGCCAGCAGCCCCCCCCGGACAGGGGCCCGAGCCCTCCACTTT.

This clone came up once. The rearrangement uses TRBV5-6 and TRBJ2-7; tentatively, D is TRBD1 (6 bases). V was clipped by 3 bases and J by 4 bases, with 14 bases between them. Germline V gene sequence: CDR1 SGHDT, CDR2 YYEEEE. This CDR3 has 14 amino acids. CDR3 loop: CASSSDSLVYEQYF. CDR3 coding DNA: TGTGCCAGCAGCTCGGACAGTCTTGTGTACGAGCAGTACTTC. The complete variable domain, with remaining parts taken from reference TRBV5-6 and TRBJ2-7, reads DAGVTQSPTHLIKTRGQQVTLRCSPKSGHDTVSWYQQALGQGPQFIFQYYEEEERQRGNFPDRFSGHQFPNYSSELNVNALLLGDSALYLCASSSDSLVYEQYFGPGTRLTVT.

The rearrangement joins TRBV29-1 to TRBJ2-4; a possible D gene is TRBD1 (5 bases). Trimming cost V 6 bases and J 2 bases, with 17 bases left between them. The germline gives CDR1 SQVTM, CDR2 ANQGSEA. This CDR3 region has 15 residues. The CDR3 coding sequence is TGCAGCGTCCTTCTCGTTACAGGTTCCAAAAACATTCAGTACTTC. Translated: CSVLLVTGSKNIQYF.

Only one count was recorded for this clone. V usage is TRBV2 and J usage is TRBJ1-5; TRBD1 is a possible D gene (6 bases). Germline loops: CDR1 SNHLY, CDR2 FYNNEI. V was clipped by 3 bases and J by 1 base, with 10 bases between them. The CDR3 runs to 15 residues. CDR3 region: CASSDRGASNQPQHF. The CDR3 DNA reads as TGTGCCAGCAGTGATCGGGGGGCGAGCAATCAGCCCCAGCATTTT.

The rearrangement uses TRBV9 and TRBJ1-6; the D is unclear. CDR1 and CDR2 (germline): SGDLS, YYNGEE. Between the trimmed V and J ends, which lost 3 bases and 0 bases, there was a span of 10 bases. This CDR3 is built from 16 residues. The CDR3 sequence: CASSDPRGSYNSPLHF. The CDR3, as DNA: TGTGCCAGCAGCGACCCCCGGGGCTCCTATAATTCACCCCTCCACTTT. The complete variable domain, with remaining parts taken from reference TRBV9 and TRBJ1-6, reads DSGVTQTPKHLITATGQRVTLRCSPRSGDLSVYWYQQSLDQGLQFLIQYYNGEERAKGNILERFSAQQFPDLHSELNLSSLELGDSALYFCASSDPRGSYNSPLHFGNGTRLTVT.

V and J are TRBV2 and TRBJ1-2; perhaps TRBD1 as D (6 bases). Looked up from germline, CDR1 is SNHLY and CDR2 is FYNNEI. V was clipped by 10 bases and J by 5 bases, with 14 bases between them. The CDR3 spans 12 residues. The CDR3 bases are TGTGCCACCCTACAGGGACCTTATGGCTACACCTTC. Protein: CATLQGPYGYTF.

This chain connects TRBV11-2 to TRBJ2-1; TRBD2 agrees at 8 bases. Germline V CDR1 and CDR2: SGHAT, FQNNGV. The CDR3 has 15 residues. Trimming cost V 4 bases and J 9 bases; bases outside gene matches: 11. CDR3 nucleotides: TGTGCCAGCAGCTCTGGGACTAGTCCCACTGGTGAGCAGTTCTTC. Its translation is CASSSGTSPTGEQFF.

This sequence joins TRBV10-1 and TRBJ1-1; 11 bases are shared with TRBD1. The CDR3 sequence is 15 residues long. Per germline, CDR1 WNHNN and CDR2 SYGVQD (reference sequence). V trimming: 5 bases; J trimming: 0 bases; junction bases outside the gene matches: 2. In nucleotides, the CDR3 is TGCGCCAGCAGTTCGGGACAGGGGGTGAACACTGAAGCTTTCTTT. Amino acids: CASSSGQGVNTEAFF.

This chain joins TRBV6-6 and TRBJ2-1, with D perhaps TRBD2 (5 bases). The V gene lost 6 bases and the J gene lost 9 bases, with 18 bases spanning the gap. This CDR3 comprises 14 residues. Germline CDR1 is MNHNY and CDR2 is SVGAGI (reference sequence). This CDR3 is CASSPPGSVGEQFF. CDR3 nucleotide sequence: TGTGCCAGCAGCCCCCCGGGTAGCGTAGGTGAGCAGTTCTTC.

This chain links TRBV11-2 with TRBJ2-3; 7 positions agree with TRBD2. The length of the CDR3 is 15 residues. Losses at the gene ends were 1 base for V and 2 bases for J; bases not matched to a gene: 3. The germline V gene has CDR1 SGHAT and CDR2 FQNNGV. The CDR3: CASSLAAGPTDTQYF. CDR3 sequence (DNA): TGTGCCAGCAGCTTAGCAGCGGGACCCACAGATACGCAGTATTTT.

The chain has TRBV5-1 and TRBJ2-3; TRBD2 might be the D (5 bases). Germline V gives CDR1 SGHRS, CDR2 YFSETQ. V lost 6 bases to trimming and J lost 3 bases, with 8 bases between them. The CDR3 runs to 12 residues. The CDR3 region has the DNA TGCGCCAGCAAGAGGGAGACAGATACGCAGTATTTT. Its translation: CASKRETDTQYF. The full variable domain, rest sourced from reference TRBV5-1 and TRBJ2-3, is KAGVTQTPRYLIKTRGQQVTLSCSPISGHRSVSWYQQTPGQGLQFLFEYFSETQRNKGNFPGRFSGRQFSNSRSEMNVSTLELGDSALYLCASKRETDTQYFGPGTRLTVL.

The chain links TRBV30 to TRBJ1-1, with 7 bases aligning to TRBD1. The germline gives CDR1 GTSNPN, CDR2 SVGIG (reference sequence). This CDR3 spans 14 amino acids. The V and J ends lost 3 bases and 0 bases, in that order; junction bases with no gene match: 4. The CDR3 DNA reads TGTGCCTGGAGGAAGGGACAGCTGAACACTGAAGCTTTCTTT. It codes for CAWRKGQLNTEAFF.

This clone was detected many times. The CDR3 loop is CASSPGTLSYEQYV. CDR3 nucleotide sequence: TGTGCCAGCAGCCCCGGGACTCTTTCCTACGAGCAGTACGTC. The V call is TRBV7-2, the J call TRBJ2-7, with D possibly being TRBD2 (6 bases). Trimming stripped 5 bases from V and 1 base from J, with 12 bases between. CDR1 SGHTA and CDR2 FQGNSA come from the germline V gene. This CDR3 has 14 residues.

This chain connects TRBV11-2 to TRBJ2-1; TRBD2 matches at 7 bases. Germline loops: CDR1 SGHAT, CDR2 FQNNGV. V dropped 0 bases and J dropped 2; count of bases not matched to a gene: 7. The CDR3 is 17 residues long. CDR3 amino acids: CASSLEDRDYPYNEQFF. The DNA of the CDR3 is TGTGCCAGCAGCTTAGAGGACCGGGACTACCCCTACAATGAGCAGTTCTTC.

The rearrangement links TRBV11-2 to TRBJ2-1, with unresolved D. Trimming removed 5 bases from V and 8 bases from J, with 10 bases in between. CDR3 size: 12 residues. Germline CDR1 and CDR2: SGHAT and FQNNGV. CDR3 protein: CASSRNRDEQFF. The CDR3, as DNA: TGTGCCAGCAGCCGAAACCGCGATGAGCAGTTCTTC.

The chain carries TRBV11-2 and TRBJ2-2, with 9 bases aligning to TRBD2. The CDR3 consists of 15 residues. V trimming: 4 bases; J trimming: 3 bases; junction bases outside the gene matches: 3. CDR1 and CDR2 (germline): SGHAT, FQNNGV. The CDR3, as DNA: TGTGCCAGCAGCTCCATAGCGGGAGACACCGGGGAGCTGTTTTTT. Its translation: CASSSIAGDTGELFF.

The chain links TRBV14 to TRBJ1-4; a weak D match, TRBD1 (5 bases). The CDR3 is 18 amino acids. Trimming took off 0 bases at V and 6 bases at J, with 20 bases between the two ends. Germline V gene lookup returns CDR1 SGHDN and CDR2 FVKESK. CDR3 sequence reads: CASSQDPLDIFEDEKLFF. CDR3 nucleotides: TGTGCCAGCAGCCAAGATCCCCTGGACATCTTCGAAGATGAAAAACTGTTTTTT.